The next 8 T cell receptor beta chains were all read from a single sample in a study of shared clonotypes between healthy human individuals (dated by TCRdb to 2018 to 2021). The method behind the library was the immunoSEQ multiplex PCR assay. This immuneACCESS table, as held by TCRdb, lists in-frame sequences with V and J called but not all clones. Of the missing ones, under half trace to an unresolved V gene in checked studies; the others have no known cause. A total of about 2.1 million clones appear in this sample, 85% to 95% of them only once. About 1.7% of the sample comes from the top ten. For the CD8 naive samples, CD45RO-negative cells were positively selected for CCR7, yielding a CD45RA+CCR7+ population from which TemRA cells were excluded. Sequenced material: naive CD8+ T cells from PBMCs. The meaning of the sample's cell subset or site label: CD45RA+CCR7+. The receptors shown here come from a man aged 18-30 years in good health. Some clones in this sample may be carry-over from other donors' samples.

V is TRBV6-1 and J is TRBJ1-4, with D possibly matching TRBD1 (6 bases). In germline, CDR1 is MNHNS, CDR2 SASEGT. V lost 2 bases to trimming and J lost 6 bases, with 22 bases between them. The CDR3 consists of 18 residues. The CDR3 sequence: CASSEKSGAYVFDEKLFF. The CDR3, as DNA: TGTGCCAGCAGTGAAAAGTCAGGGGCCTATGTCTTCGATGAAAAACTGTTTTTT.

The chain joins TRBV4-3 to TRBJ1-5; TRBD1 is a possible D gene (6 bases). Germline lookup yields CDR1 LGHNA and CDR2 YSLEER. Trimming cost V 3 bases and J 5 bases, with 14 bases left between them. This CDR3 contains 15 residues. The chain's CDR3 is CASSQHLQGHQPQHF. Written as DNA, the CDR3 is TGCGCCAGCAGCCAGCACTTACAGGGTCATCAGCCCCAGCATTTT.

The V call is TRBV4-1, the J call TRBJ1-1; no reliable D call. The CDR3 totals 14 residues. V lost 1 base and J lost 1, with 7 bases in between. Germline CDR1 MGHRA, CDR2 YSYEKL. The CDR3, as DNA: TGCGCCAGCAGCCAAGTCCTTCCGAACACTGAAGCTTTCTTT. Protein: CASSQVLPNTEAFF.

The CDR3 sequence: CASSHPPAGGSYEQYF. The CDR3 DNA reads TGTGCCAGCAGCCACCCTCCGGCAGGGGGGTCCTACGAGCAGTACTTC. The chain carries TRBV13 and TRBJ2-7, with TRBD1 as a possible D gene (7 bases). V was cut by 5 bases and J by 1 base, with 18 bases left in between. The germline gives CDR1 PRHDT, CDR2 FYEKMQ (reference sequence). The CDR3 loop spans 16 amino acids.

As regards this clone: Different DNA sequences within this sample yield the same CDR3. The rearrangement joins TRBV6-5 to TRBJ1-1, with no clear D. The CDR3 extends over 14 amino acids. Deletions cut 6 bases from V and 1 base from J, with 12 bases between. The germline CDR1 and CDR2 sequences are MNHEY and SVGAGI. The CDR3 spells CASRGDGRNTEAFF. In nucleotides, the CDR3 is TGTGCCAGCAGGGGAGATGGGAGGAACACTGAAGCTTTCTTT.

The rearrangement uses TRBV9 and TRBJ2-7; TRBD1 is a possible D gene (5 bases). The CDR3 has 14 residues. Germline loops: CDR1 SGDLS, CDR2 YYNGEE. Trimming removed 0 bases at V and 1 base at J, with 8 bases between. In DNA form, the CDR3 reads TGTGCCAGCAGCGTAGACGACAGATCCTACGAGCAGTACTTC. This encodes CASSVDDRSYEQYF. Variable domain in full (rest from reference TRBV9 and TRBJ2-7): DSGVTQTPKHLITATGQRVTLRCSPRSGDLSVYWYQQSLDQGLQFLIQYYNGEERAKGNILERFSAQQFPDLHSELNLSSLELGDSALYFCASSVDDRSYEQYFGPGTRLTVT.

This CDR3 is CASSQVSSGFYEQYF. For the CDR3, the DNA is TGCGCCAGCAGCCAAGTATCTAGCGGCTTCTACGAGCAGTACTTC. This chain joins TRBV4-3 and TRBJ2-7, with TRBD2 identical over 7 bases. This CDR3 spans 15 amino acids. The V gene end was trimmed by 1 base and the J gene end by 3 bases; junction bases not matched to a gene: 6. Germline V gene lookup returns CDR1 LGHNA and CDR2 YSLEER.

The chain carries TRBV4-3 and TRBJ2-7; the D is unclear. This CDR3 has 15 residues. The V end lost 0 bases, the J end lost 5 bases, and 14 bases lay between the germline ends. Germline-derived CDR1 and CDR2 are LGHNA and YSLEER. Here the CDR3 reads CASSQDPRYLHEQYF. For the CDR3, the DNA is TGCGCCAGCAGCCAAGATCCGAGGTATTTGCACGAGCAGTACTTC.